This entry lists 24 T cell receptor beta chains sequenced from one sample in a study of shared clonotypes between healthy human individuals. Assay: immunoSEQ multiplex PCR; the TCRdb copy retains only in-frame clones and omits some. The table has about 1.4 million clones, roughly 96% seen once. The sequenced sample consisted of naive CD4+ T cells sorted from blood. Stated subset: CD45RA+ positively selected. Receptor source: a man aged 25-45 years in good health.

The chain has TRBV29-1 and TRBJ2-3, with D maybe TRBD2 (5 bases). Germline V gene sequence: CDR1 SQVTM, CDR2 ANQGSEA. The CDR3 totals 14 residues. The V end lost 5 bases, the J end lost 1 base, and 13 bases lay between the germline ends. The CDR3 is CSVRRVLGTDTQYF. CDR3 sequence (DNA): TGCAGCGTTAGAAGAGTACTAGGCACAGATACGCAGTATTTT.

The J gene is TRBJ1-4, the V gene TRBV5-8; 8 bases map to TRBD1. V lost 5 bases, J lost 4 bases, and 7 bases stayed unmatched. The CDR3 loop spans 15 amino acids. CDR1 is SGHTS, CDR2 YDEGEE, per germline. The CDR3 region is CASRLGTGLNEKLFF. Here the CDR3 DNA reads TGTGCCAGCAGACTCGGGACAGGCCTTAATGAAAAACTGTTTTTT.

The V gene is TRBV28, the J gene TRBJ2-7, with a tentative D call TRBD2 (6 bases). CDR3 size: 18 residues. CDR1 and CDR2 from the germline V gene are MDHEN and SYDVKM. Trimming stripped 1 base from V and 0 bases from J, with 19 bases between. The CDR3 sequence: CASSLLGPRRRVSYEQYF. In nucleotides, the CDR3 is TGTGCCAGCAGTTTATTAGGACCTAGACGGAGGGTCTCCTACGAGCAGTACTTC.

The chain is built from TRBV7-9 and TRBJ1-1; possibly TRBD1 for D (6 bases). The V end was cut by 5 bases, the J end by 5 bases, with 12 bases between. The germline CDR1 and CDR2 sequences are SEHNR and FQNEAQ (reference sequence). The CDR3 spans 13 residues. The CDR3, as DNA: TGTGCCAGCAGCGGAGGGGGGTTAACTGAAGCTTTCTTT. Protein product: CASSGGGLTEAFF.

This clone was recorded once. The chain uses TRBV7-6 and TRBJ2-2, with D uncertain. Germline CDR1 is SGHVS and CDR2 is FNYEAQ. This CDR3 has 19 residues. The germline V and J ends were trimmed by 5 bases and 7 bases, with 29 bases remaining between them. CDR3 coding DNA: TGTGCCAGCAGCCTGGTCCCTCGGGTTCGCGAGCCGTCGAGCGGGGAGCTGTTTTTT. Its translation: CASSLVPRVREPSSGELFF.

The rearrangement links TRBV6-1 to TRBJ2-3; 8 nucleotides match TRBD2. There are 16 residues in the CDR3. V gave up 4 bases and J gave up 3 bases; unmatched junction bases: 9. From germline, CDR1 is MNHNS and CDR2 SASEGT. DNA for the CDR3: TGTGCCAGCAGTGCCCTAAGCAGCGGGAGTACAGATACGCAGTATTTT. It codes for CASSALSSGSTDTQYF.

J is TRBJ2-5 and V is TRBV14; D perhaps matches TRBD2 (5 bases). This CDR3 is 15 amino acids long. The V and J ends lost 2 bases and 9 bases respectively, with 19 bases between them. Germline V gene lookup returns CDR1 SGHDN and CDR2 FVKESK. For the CDR3, the DNA is TGTGCCAGCAGCCAACAGCGGCACCCCTCCGGGGCCCAGTACTTC. This sequence encodes CASSQQRHPSGAQYF. The full variable domain, in which reference TRBV14 and TRBJ2-5 provide the parts outside the CDR3, is EAGVTQFPSHSVIEKGQTVTLRCDPISGHDNLYWYRRVMGKEIKFLLHFVKESKQDESGMPNNRFLAERTGGTYSTLKVQPAELEDSGVYFCASSQQRHPSGAQYFGPGTRLLVL.

The chain uses TRBV15 and TRBJ2-2, with D tentatively TRBD1 or TRBD2 (6 bases each). CDR1 and CDR2 (germline): LNHNV, YYDKDF (reference sequence). The V and J ends lost 3 bases and 4 bases respectively, with 18 bases between them. The CDR3 consists of 17 residues. As DNA, the CDR3 is TGTGCCACCAGCAGTGCTACGGGGGCAGGGAGCACCGGGGAGCTGTTTTTT. This encodes CATSSATGAGSTGELFF.

J is TRBJ2-3 and V is TRBV11-3; D remains ambiguous. Trimming took off 5 bases at V and 1 base at J, with 4 bases between the two ends. The germline V gene encodes CDR1 SGHNT and CDR2 YENEEA. The CDR3 spans 12 residues. The CDR3 protein is CASSVGTDTQYF. In nucleotides, the CDR3 is TGTGCCAGCAGCGTAGGCACAGATACGCAGTATTTT.

The rearrangement joins TRBV6-1 to TRBJ1-4; D ambiguous. The CDR3 loop spans 15 amino acids. V was trimmed by 3 bases and J by 4 bases, leaving 12 bases between them. Germline lookup yields CDR1 MNHNS and CDR2 SASEGT. The CDR3 spells CASSDSPNFNEKLFF. For the CDR3, the DNA is TGTGCCAGCAGTGACTCGCCGAATTTTAATGAAAAACTGTTTTTT.

V and J are TRBV7-5 and TRBJ1-2; the table's D call of TRBD1 was not tested on the DNA. TRBV7-5 is reported as a pseudogene. The CDR3 totals 15 residues. The CDR3 loop reads CARSSHGGQDYGYTF. CDR3 coding DNA: TGTGCCAGAAGCTCCCATGGGGGACAGGACTATGGCTACACCTTC.

J is TRBJ2-7 and V is TRBV18; 9 nucleotides agree with TRBD1. Germline CDR1 and CDR2: KGHSH and LQKENI. The V gene end was trimmed by 2 bases and the J gene end by 2 bases; junction bases not matched to a gene: 7. This CDR3 is built from 16 residues. In DNA, the CDR3 is TGTGCCAGCTCACCAAAGACCGGGACAGGGACCTACGAGCAGTACTTC. It is translated as CASSPKTGTGTYEQYF.

V is TRBV5-1 and J is TRBJ2-4; tentatively, D is TRBD1 (5 bases). The CDR3 is 16 amino acids. The germline V gene has CDR1 SGHRS and CDR2 YFSETQ. V gave up 0 bases and J gave up 2 bases, with 12 bases separating them. This chain's CDR3 is CASSLEGVPPKNIQYF. Written as DNA, the CDR3 is TGCGCCAGCAGCTTGGAAGGGGTGCCCCCCAAAAACATTCAGTACTTC.

A word on this clone: Other DNA variants within this sample encode the same CDR3. The chain carries TRBV5-5 and TRBJ2-3, with D possibly being TRBD2 (6 bases). Germline V lookup: CDR1 SGHKS, CDR2 YYEKEE (reference sequence). The CDR3 consists of 15 residues. The ends were cut back, 0 bases at V and 0 bases at J, with 8 bases in the middle. The CDR3 loop is CASSLGGGSTDTQYF. The CDR3 DNA sequence: TGTGCCAGCAGCTTGGGGGGAGGTAGCACAGATACGCAGTATTTT.

The rearrangement joins TRBV6-5 to TRBJ1-4; D is undetermined. The V end lost 5 bases, the J end lost 4 bases, and 11 bases lay between the germline ends. This CDR3 is 14 amino acids long. Germline lookup yields CDR1 MNHEY and CDR2 SVGAGI. CDR3 region: CASSPREINEKLFF. The CDR3 DNA follows: TGTGCCAGCAGTCCCCGGGAGATTAATGAAAAACTGTTTTTT.

This sequence joins TRBV5-1 and TRBJ2-2; weak D call: TRBD2 (5 bases). V was pared by 3 bases and J by 6 bases, with 9 bases between. The germline V gene encodes CDR1 SGHRS and CDR2 YFSETQ. The length of the CDR3 is 13 residues. The CDR3 coding sequence is TGCGCCAGCAGCTCCCCCGGGGCCGGGGAGCTGTTTTTT. Translated: CASSSPGAGELFF. Together with reference TRBV5-1 and TRBJ2-2, the CDR3 gives the full variable domain: KAGVTQTPRYLIKTRGQQVTLSCSPISGHRSVSWYQQTPGQGLQFLFEYFSETQRNKGNFPGRFSGRQFSNSRSEMNVSTLELGDSALYLCASSSPGAGELFFGEGSRLTVL.

The chain uses TRBV10-3 and TRBJ2-3; TRBD2 agrees at 8 bases. V trimming: 3 bases; J trimming: 6 bases; junction bases outside the gene matches: 14. The CDR3 has 17 residues. Germline CDR1 is ENHRY and CDR2 is SYGVKD. CDR3 in amino acids: CAISEWAQAGETDTQYF. CDR3 DNA sequence: TGTGCCATCAGTGAATGGGCCCAAGCGGGAGAAACGGATACGCAGTATTTT.

The J gene is TRBJ2-1, the V gene TRBV29-1; D is tentatively TRBD1 or TRBD2 (5 bases each). CDR3 length equals 13 residues. Germline V gene sequence: CDR1 SQVTM, CDR2 ANQGSEA. With 7 bases removed from V and 8 bases from J, the gap between germline ends came to 18 bases. The CDR3 DNA follows: TGCAGCGACTCGTCCGGGACCTTTGATGAGCAGTTCTTC. The encoded protein is CSDSSGTFDEQFF.

The chain combines TRBV5-1 with TRBJ2-1; 9 nucleotides align to TRBD2. Germline CDR1 and CDR2: SGHRS and YFSETQ. There are 15 residues in the CDR3. V was clipped by 1 base and J by 4 bases; unmatched bases: 3. The CDR3 spells CASSLNSGRYNEQFF. In DNA form, the CDR3 reads TGCGCCAGCAGCTTGAATAGCGGGAGATACAATGAGCAGTTCTTC.

V gene TRBV2 combines with J gene TRBJ2-5; weak D call: TRBD2 (5 bases). V lost 6 bases to trimming and J lost 2 bases, with 10 bases between them. This CDR3 region has 13 residues. Germline lookup yields CDR1 SNHLY and CDR2 FYNNEI. The DNA of the CDR3 is TGTGCCAGCAGGAGGGAAATACAAGAGACCCAGTACTTC. This sequence encodes CASRREIQETQYF.

The chain uses TRBV11-3 and TRBJ1-2, with 8 nucleotides matching TRBD1. There are 15 residues in the CDR3. V trimming: 5 bases; J trimming: 6 bases; junction bases outside the gene matches: 11. Germline V CDR1 and CDR2: SGHNT, YENEEA. CDR3 bases: TGTGCCAGCAGCCCCGGACAGGGAGGCCCTAATGGCTACACCTTC. Translating gives CASSPGQGGPNGYTF.

The V call is TRBV2, the J call TRBJ2-3, with 8 nucleotides matching TRBD2. The V gene end was trimmed by 7 bases and the J gene end by 4 bases; junction bases not matched to a gene: 7. The CDR3 consists of 14 residues. Germline V gene lookup returns CDR1 SNHLY and CDR2 FYNNEI. This chain's CDR3 is CASKSGRVADTQYF. In DNA, the CDR3 is TGTGCCAGCAAAAGCGGGAGAGTGGCAGATACGCAGTATTTT.

CDR3 nucleotides: TGTGCCAGCAGCGTGGAGAGGGGAGGCTACACCTTC. It yields the protein CASSVERGGYTF. The chain links TRBV9 to TRBJ1-2; a possible D gene is TRBD1 (5 bases). The CDR3 spans 12 residues. With 2 bases removed from V and 8 bases from J, the gap between germline ends came to 10 bases. Germline V gene data show CDR1 as SGDLS and CDR2 as YYNGEE.

V gene TRBV7-2 combines with J gene TRBJ2-5; 8 nucleotides align to TRBD2. The germline V gene encodes CDR1 SGHTA and CDR2 FQGNSA. This CDR3 has 16 residues. The ends lost 1 base at V and 6 bases at J; junction bases unmatched: 10. The CDR3 is CASSLVLSSGQKTQYF. CDR3 nucleotides: TGTGCCAGCAGCTTAGTGTTATCTAGCGGGCAAAAGACCCAGTACTTC.